A single sample gave rise to the 15 T cell receptor beta chains below, sequenced in a study of vaccination effects on CD4 cells after COVID-19. No antigen has been assigned to these receptors. Sequencing was performed with immunoSEQ multiplex PCR; in TCRdb, only in-frame clones are kept and a portion is missing. The sample has approximately 66,000 clones, over 75% seen once. After less than twelve days in culture, the CD4+ T cells were isolated. All participants had two doses of either the BNT162b2 or mRNA-1273 vaccine. The source material was CD4+ T cells from PBMCs cultured without peptide, sampled after COVID-19 vaccination. These TCRs come from a human donor who received a COVID-19 vaccine.

The V and J genes are TRBV29-1 and TRBJ1-1, with D possibly TRBD1 on 5 matching bases. The CDR3 covers 12 residues. Trimming stripped 4 bases from V and 1 base from J, with 7 bases between. Germline V gene lookup returns CDR1 SQVTM and CDR2 ANQGSEA. In DNA, the CDR3 is TGCAGCGTTGTGGGACCGAACACTGAAGCTTTCTTT. Protein product: CSVVGPNTEAFF.

The rearrangement links TRBV4-3 to TRBJ1-3; 9 nucleotides align to TRBD1. The V and J ends lost 1 base and 2 bases, in that order; junction bases with no gene match: 6. CDR3 length: 17 residues. Germline V gene sequence: CDR1 LGHNA, CDR2 YSLEER. CDR3 region: CASSQVLGTGPGNTIYF. The DNA of the CDR3 is TGCGCCAGCAGCCAAGTTCTAGGGACAGGGCCTGGAAACACCATATATTTT.

Written as DNA, the CDR3 is TGTGCCAGCAGTGGATCAGGATTCCAGCCCCAGCATTTT. Amino acids: CASSGSGFQPQHF. The chain uses TRBV28 and TRBJ1-5; unclear D gene. CDR3 length: 13 amino acids. CDR1 and CDR2 (germline): MDHEN, SYDVKM. V was clipped by 5 bases and J by 7 bases, with 12 bases between them.

This sequence joins TRBV3-1 (or the pseudogene TRBV3-2) and TRBJ1-3, with a weak D call TRBD1 (6 bases). CDR1 is LGHDT and CDR2 is YNNKEL in the germline V gene (reference sequence). The CDR3 has 16 amino acids. Trimming removed 1 base at V and 3 bases at J, with 13 bases between. CDR3 nucleotides: TGTGCCAGCAGCCAAGTCCGGGGGGCGCTTGGAAACACCATATATTTT. It yields the protein CASSQVRGALGNTIYF.

The chain links TRBV10-3 to TRBJ1-2, with no clear D. The CDR3 covers 12 residues. Per the germline V gene, CDR1 is ENHRY and CDR2 is SYGVKD. Trimming cost V 10 bases and J 3 bases, with 12 bases left between them. CDR3 residues: CATRAVDYGYTF. For the CDR3, the DNA is TGTGCCACCCGAGCGGTCGACTATGGCTACACCTTC.

The chain links TRBV28 to TRBJ1-5; 7 bases are a match to TRBD1. J gave up 0 bases and V 6 bases, and 5 bases lay outside the gene matches. The germline gives CDR1 MDHEN, CDR2 SYDVKM. CDR3 length: 15 amino acids. The CDR3, as DNA: TGTGCCAGCAGGAAGGGACAGTATAGCAATCAGCCCCAGCATTTT. Its translation: CASRKGQYSNQPQHF.

This chain uses TRBV2 with TRBJ1-1; the D is unclear. The CDR3 is 12 residues long. Per germline, CDR1 SNHLY and CDR2 FYNNEI. V lost 7 bases and J 10 bases, leaving 16 bases between the germline ends. CDR3 nucleotides: TGTGCCAGCAAGACCGCGATAATTGGAGCTTTCTTT. Its protein product is CASKTAIIGAFF.

CDR3 nucleotides: TGTGCCAGCAGTTACTCGAACGTTCGCGGAGCCTACGAGCAGTACGTC. Translating it yields CASSYSNVRGAYEQYV. This chain uses TRBV6-6 with TRBJ2-7; D gene ambiguous. Trimming pared 0 bases from V and 2 bases from J, leaving 14 bases between. In germline, CDR1 is MNHNY, CDR2 SVGAGI (reference sequence). The CDR3 has 16 amino acids.

This sequence joins TRBV9 and TRBJ1-5; TRBD1 agrees at 8 bases. Looked up from germline, CDR1 is SGDLS and CDR2 is YYNGEE. This CDR3 contains 17 residues. V lost 0 bases to trimming and J lost 4 bases; unmatched junction nucleotides: 9. CDR3 nucleotide sequence: TGTGCCAGCAGCGTAGAATCCGTGACAGGGGAAAATCAGCCCCAGCATTTT. It is translated as CASSVESVTGENQPQHF.

The chain couples TRBV7-2 to TRBJ2-7; TRBD2 agrees at 13 bases. V was clipped by 5 bases and J by 2 bases; unmatched bases: 3. CDR1 SGHTA and CDR2 FQGNSA come from the germline V gene. The CDR3 extends over 15 amino acids. The chain's CDR3 is CASSITSGGAYEQYV. As DNA, the CDR3 is TGTGCCAGCAGCATTACTAGCGGGGGGGCCTACGAGCAGTACGTC.

This chain uses TRBV5-4 with TRBJ2-1; D call uncertain. The V and J ends lost 0 bases and 9 bases respectively, with 10 bases between them. Germline V gives CDR1 SGHNT, CDR2 YYREEE (reference sequence). The CDR3 is made up of 13 amino acids. Here the CDR3 DNA reads TGTGCCAGCAGCTTGGACCTCACATTTGAGCAGTTCTTC. As protein: CASSLDLTFEQFF.

This clone was seen a handful of times. This sequence joins TRBV20-1 and TRBJ2-5, with D perhaps matching TRBD2 (5 bases). The CDR3 runs to 12 residues. The V gene's germline CDR1 is DFQATT and CDR2 SNEGSKA (reference sequence). Deletions cut 3 bases from V and 2 bases from J, with 7 bases between. This chain's CDR3 is CSASRGQETQYF. CDR3 in DNA: TGCAGTGCTAGTCGAGGGCAAGAGACCCAGTACTTC.

The V call is TRBV19, the J call TRBJ2-2, with D possibly being TRBD1 (5 bases). The germline V gene has CDR1 LNHDA and CDR2 SQIVND (reference sequence). V lost 7 bases and J 7 bases, leaving 19 bases between the germline ends. The CDR3 sequence is 15 residues long. CDR3 loop: CASTSTNTGVGELFF. The CDR3, as DNA: TGTGCCAGTACCTCGACGAACACAGGTGTCGGGGAGCTGTTTTTT.

The genes are TRBV7-9 and TRBJ2-1; D is unresolved. Deletions cut 6 bases from V and 9 bases from J, with 24 bases between. Per germline, CDR1 SEHNR and CDR2 FQNEAQ (reference sequence). The CDR3 sequence is 16 residues long. CDR3 loop: CASSATGPRYIPEQFF. CDR3 sequence (DNA): TGTGCCAGCAGTGCCACCGGGCCCAGATACATCCCTGAGCAGTTCTTC.

The rearrangement joins TRBV6-2 or TRBV6-3 to TRBJ1-2; unclear D gene. Germline V gene lookup returns CDR1 MNHEY and CDR2 SVGEGT. Trimming pared 0 bases from V and 0 bases from J, leaving 20 bases between. The CDR3 extends over 19 amino acids. CDR3 in DNA: TGTGCCAGCAGTTACTCGAGTGTTGGACCAGGCCGTACTAACTATGGCTACACCTTC. This codes for CASSYSSVGPGRTNYGYTF.